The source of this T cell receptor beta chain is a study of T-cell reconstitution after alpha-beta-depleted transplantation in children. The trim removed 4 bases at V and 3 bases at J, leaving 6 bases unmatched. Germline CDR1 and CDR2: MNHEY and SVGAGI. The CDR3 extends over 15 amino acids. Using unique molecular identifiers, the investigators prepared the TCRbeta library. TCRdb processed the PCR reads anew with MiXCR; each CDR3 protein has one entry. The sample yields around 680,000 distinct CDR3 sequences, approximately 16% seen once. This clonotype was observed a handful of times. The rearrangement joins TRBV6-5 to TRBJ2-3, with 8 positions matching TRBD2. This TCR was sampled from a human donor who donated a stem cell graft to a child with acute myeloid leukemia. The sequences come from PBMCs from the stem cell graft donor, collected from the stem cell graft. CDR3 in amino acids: CASSSAGGGTDTQYF. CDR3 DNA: TGTGCCAGCAGTTCTGCGGGGGGTGGGACAGATACGCAGTATTTT.